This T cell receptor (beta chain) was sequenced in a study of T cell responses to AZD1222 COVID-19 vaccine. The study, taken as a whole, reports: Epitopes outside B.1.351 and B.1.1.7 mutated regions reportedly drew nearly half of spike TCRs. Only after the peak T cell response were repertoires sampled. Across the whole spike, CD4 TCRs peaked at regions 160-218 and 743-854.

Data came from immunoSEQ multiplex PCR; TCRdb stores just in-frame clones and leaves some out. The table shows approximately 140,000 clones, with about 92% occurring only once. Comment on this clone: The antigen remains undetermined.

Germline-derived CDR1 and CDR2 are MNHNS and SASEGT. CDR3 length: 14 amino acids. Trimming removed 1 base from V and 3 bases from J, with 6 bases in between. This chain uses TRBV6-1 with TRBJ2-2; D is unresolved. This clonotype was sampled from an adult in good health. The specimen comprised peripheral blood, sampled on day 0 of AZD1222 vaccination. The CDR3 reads CASSEVRHTGELFF. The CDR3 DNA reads TGTGCCAGCAGTGAAGTCAGGCACACCGGGGAGCTGTTTTTT.